The rows below give T cell receptor beta chains drawn from one sample of a study of T cell changes during pregnancy in multiple sclerosis. TCRdb's copy holds only in-frame clones and misses some; the assay was immunoSEQ multiplex PCR. The sample carries tens of thousands of clones, roughly 90% recorded once. The sample consisted of peripheral blood, taken before pregnancy. The receptors were gathered from a female donor with multiple sclerosis, enrolled in a pregnancy study. Each CDR3 is given with its conserved first and last residue. The D gene is left open where the match is weak. Clone sizes are given selectively: once, few, many, or a class where the clone is expanded.

.	TRBV6-6	few	TRBJ1-1	TGTGCCAGCAGGCATCTCGGCGGCACTGAAGCTTTCTTT	CASRHLGGTEAFF
.	TRBV4-3	.	TRBJ2-3	TGCGCCAGCAGCCAAGATTTGGACACTCTATGGGATACGCAGTATTTT	CASSQDLDTLWDTQYF
.	TRBV10-3	.	TRBJ1-1	TGTGCCATCACGGTTGGTCAGAACACTGAAGCTTTCTTT	CAITVGQNTEAFF
TRBD2	TRBV9	.	TRBJ2-3	TGTGCCAGCAGCCCACCAGGGCGGGGGGGCACAGATACGCAGTATTTT	CASSPPGRGGTDTQYF
.	TRBV11-3	.	TRBJ2-1	TGTGCCAGCAGCACCACCCCCCAGGGGAATGAGCAGTTCTTC	CASSTTPQGNEQFF
TRBD1	TRBV27	.	TRBJ2-7	TGTGCCAGCAGTTCCAGGACAGGATGGAGCTCCTACGAGCAGTACTTC	CASSSRTGWSSYEQYF
.	TRBV27	.	TRBJ2-5	TGTGCCAGCGCCACGAGGGAGACTCAAGAGACCCAGTACTTC	CASATRETQETQYF
TRBD2	TRBV6-4	few	TRBJ2-2	TGTGCCAGCAGTGAACAACGGGGGGACACCGGGGAGCTGTTTTTT	CASSEQRGDTGELFF
TRBD1	TRBV29-1	.	TRBJ1-2	TGCAGCGTCCACACCGGGACAGGACCCTATGGCTACACCTTC	CSVHTGTGPYGYTF
.	TRBV6-6	.	TRBJ1-3	TGTGCCAGCAGTCGCTCTGGAAACACCATATATTTT	CASSRSGNTIYF
.	TRBV29-1	once	TRBJ2-3	TGCAGCGTTCTAGCTCCCACAGATACGCAGTATTTT	CSVLAPTDTQYF
TRBD2	TRBV7-2	.	TRBJ2-2	TGTGCCAGCAGCGAAATAGCGGGGGCTGGGGAGCTGTTTTTT	CASSEIAGAGELFF
.	TRBV9	.	TRBJ2-1	TGTGCCAGCAGCCCCGAGGGTAGCGCCTACAATGAGCAGTTCTTC	CASSPEGSAYNEQFF
.	TRBV6-5	.	TRBJ1-2	TGTGCCAGCAGCTCACCTGGGGAGACCTATGGCTACACCTTC	CASSSPGETYGYTF
TRBD1	TRBV11-2	.	TRBJ2-7	TGTGCCAGCACCCGGACAGGGGTCTACGAGCAGTACTTC	CASTRTGVYEQYF
.	TRBV9	once	TRBJ2-3	TGTGCCAGCAGCGAAGGGAGTCACCCCACAGATACGCAGTATTTT	CASSEGSHPTDTQYF
.	TRBV28	.	TRBJ2-5	TGTGCCAGCAGTTTAGCAGGGACTGGAGAGACCCAGTACTTC	CASSLAGTGETQYF
.	TRBV28	.	TRBJ2-7	TGTGCCAGCAGTTTGCGCGGGTTCACCTACGAGCAGTACTTC	CASSLRGFTYEQYF
.	TRBV7-2	.	TRBJ1-5	TGTGCCAGCAGCTTATTGGGGGCTCGCAATCAGCCCCAGCATTTT	CASSLLGARNQPQHF
.	TRBV21-1	.	TRBJ1-5	TGTGCCAGCAGCAAAGCGGGCAGGAGGAGGGGATTATGGGCTCAGCCCCAGCATTTT	CASSKAGRRRGLWAQPQHF